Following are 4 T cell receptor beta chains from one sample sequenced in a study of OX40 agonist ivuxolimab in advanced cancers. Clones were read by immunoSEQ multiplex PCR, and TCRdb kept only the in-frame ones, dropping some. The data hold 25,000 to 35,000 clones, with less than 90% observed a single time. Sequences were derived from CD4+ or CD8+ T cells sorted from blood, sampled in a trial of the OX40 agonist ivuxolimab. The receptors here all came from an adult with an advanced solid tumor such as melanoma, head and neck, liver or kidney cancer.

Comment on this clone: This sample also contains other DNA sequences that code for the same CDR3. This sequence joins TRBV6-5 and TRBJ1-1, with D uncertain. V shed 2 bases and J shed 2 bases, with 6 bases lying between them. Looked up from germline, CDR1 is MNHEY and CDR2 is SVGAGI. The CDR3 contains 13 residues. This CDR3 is CASSYPGNTEAFF. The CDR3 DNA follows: TGTGCCAGCAGTTACCCAGGTAACACTGAAGCTTTCTTT.

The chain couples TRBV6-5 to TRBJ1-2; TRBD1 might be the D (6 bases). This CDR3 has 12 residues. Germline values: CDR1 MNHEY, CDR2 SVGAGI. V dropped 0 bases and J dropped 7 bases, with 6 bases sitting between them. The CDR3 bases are TGTGCCAGCAGTTACTCAGGGGGTGGCTACACCTTC. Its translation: CASSYSGGGYTF.

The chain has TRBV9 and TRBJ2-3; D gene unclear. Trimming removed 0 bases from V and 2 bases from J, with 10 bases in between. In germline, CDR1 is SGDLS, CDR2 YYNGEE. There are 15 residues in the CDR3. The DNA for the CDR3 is TGTGCCAGCAGCGTAGAGGTTCAGTTCACAGATACGCAGTATTTT. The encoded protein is CASSVEVQFTDTQYF.

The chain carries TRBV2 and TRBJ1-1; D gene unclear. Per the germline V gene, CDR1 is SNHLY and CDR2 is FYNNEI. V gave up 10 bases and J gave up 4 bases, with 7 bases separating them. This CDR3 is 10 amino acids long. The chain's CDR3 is CATWGTEAFF. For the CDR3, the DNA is TGTGCCACGTGGGGCACTGAAGCTTTCTTT.